This record looks at one TCR beta chain sequence and its context. Antigen unknown. Germline V gene lookup returns CDR1 LNHNV and CDR2 YYDKDF (reference sequence). Trimming left V 3 bases short and J 2 bases short, with 8 bases between. The CDR3 has 15 amino acids. The record originates from a study of lymphopenia after photon versus proton radiotherapy. Notes on the study in general: A bigger post-nadir fall in TCR diversity correlated inversely with survival time in deceased patients.

Sequenced by immunoSEQ multiplex PCR; TCRdb stores in-frame clones only, minus some. The table has around 23,000 clones, approximately 86% seen once. The material was peripheral blood, obtained from a patient treated with photon-based radiotherapy. This receptor was taken from a man aged 50 to 59 with gastric cancer. This chain joins TRBV15 and TRBJ2-6, with D perhaps matching TRBD1 or TRBD2 (5 bases each). The CDR3 is CATSSGGPGANVLTF. Here the CDR3 DNA reads TGTGCCACCAGCAGTGGGGGACCTGGGGCCAACGTCCTGACTTTC.